This T cell receptor beta chain appears in the sequencing data of a study of T cells in Graves' hyperthyroidism and ophthalmopathy. Germline CDR1 MNHEY, CDR2 SMNVEV (reference sequence). This CDR3 comprises 15 residues. Trimming cost V 2 bases and J 3 bases; bases outside gene matches: 6. RNA transcripts were the template for amplifying TCR beta CDR3 regions. First-round RT-PCR of the TCR CDR3 relied on the HTBI primer set. TCRdb processed the multiplex PCR reads anew with MiXCR; each CDR3 protein has one entry. The sample consists of 350,000 to 400,000 distinct CDR3 sequences, about 15% of them appearing once. The source of the PBMCs was more than 9.5 ml of fresh peripheral blood. In its sample, this clonotype was seen many times.

The J gene is TRBJ1-1, the V gene TRBV27, with TRBD1 matching over 7 bases. Material: blood. This TCR came from a woman aged 30 to 39 with Graves' hyperthyroidism. CDR3 DNA: TGTGCCAGCAGTTTAACAGGGGATATGTACACTGAAGCTTTCTTT. Amino acids: CASSLTGDMYTEAFF.